These 25 T cell receptor beta chains came from one sample sequenced in a study of blood T cell repertoires in COVID-19. TCRdb's copy holds only in-frame clones and misses some; the assay was immunoSEQ multiplex PCR. The table records about 150,000 clones, 84% of them present only once. What was sequenced was peripheral blood. These receptors were obtained from a human donor in a cohort sampled during active COVID-19.

The V gene is TRBV5-1, the J gene TRBJ2-2, with TRBD2 matching 8 bases. The J segment lost 0 bases and the V segment lost 4 bases, leaving 2 bases of the junction unmatched. This CDR3 region has 15 residues. CDR1 SGHRS and CDR2 YFSETQ come from the germline V gene. The CDR3 region is CASSGGGTNTGELFF. The CDR3 DNA is TGCGCCAGCAGCGGCGGGGGGACGAACACCGGGGAGCTGTTTTTT. Drawing the rest from reference TRBV5-1 and TRBJ2-2, the complete variable domain is KAGVTQTPRYLIKTRGQQVTLSCSPISGHRSVSWYQQTPGQGLQFLFEYFSETQRNKGNFPGRFSGRQFSNSRSEMNVSTLELGDSALYLCASSGGGTNTGELFFGEGSRLTVL.

In this sample, this clone turned up many times. The V gene is TRBV27, the J gene TRBJ2-3; 8 bases line up with TRBD2. With 4 bases clipped from V and 7 bases from J, the junction kept 10 bases outside the gene matches. Germline CDR1 is MNHEY and CDR2 is SMNVEV (reference sequence). The CDR3 has 15 residues. DNA for the CDR3: TGTGCCAGCAGTTACCGGGGGGGCAGCACGAATACGCAGTATTTT. Amino acids: CASSYRGGSTNTQYF.

This clone has just one count. The V gene is TRBV19, the J gene TRBJ1-1; TRBD1 matches at 7 bases. With 6 bases clipped from V and 1 base from J, the junction kept 11 bases outside the gene matches. The length of the CDR3 is 16 residues. Germline CDR1 reads LNHDA; CDR2 reads SQIVND (reference sequence). CDR3 bases: TGTGCCAGTAGACCAAACAGGGGACCACCGAACACTGAAGCTTTCTTT. It encodes CASRPNRGPPNTEAFF.

V gene TRBV7-2 combines with J gene TRBJ2-5; 8 nucleotides align to TRBD2. Germline loops: CDR1 SGHTA, CDR2 FQGNSA. The CDR3 is 14 amino acids. V trimming: 1 base; J trimming: 5 bases; junction bases outside the gene matches: 3. The CDR3 DNA reads as TGTGCCAGCAGCTTAGGATCGGGGGGGGAGACCCAGTACTTC. Translating it yields CASSLGSGGETQYF.

The CDR3 DNA follows: TGTGCCAGCAGCACCCGGACGGGGTCCTACGAGCAGTACTTC. It translates to CASSTRTGSYEQYF. V and J are TRBV3-1 (or the pseudogene TRBV3-2) and TRBJ2-7, with D possibly being TRBD2 (5 bases). Germline CDR1 reads LGHDT; CDR2 reads YNNKEL (reference sequence). Deletions cut 5 bases from V and 1 base from J, with 12 bases between. The CDR3 runs to 14 residues.

This chain's CDR3 is CSASGQDRNIQYF. The CDR3 DNA reads TGCAGTGCTAGTGGACAGGATCGAAACATTCAGTACTTC. V and J are TRBV20-1 and TRBJ2-4; 7 bases are a match to TRBD1. The CDR3 loop spans 13 amino acids. V lost 3 bases to trimming and J lost 6 bases; unmatched junction nucleotides: 5. CDR1 and CDR2 (germline): DFQATT, SNEGSKA (reference sequence).

The rearrangement uses TRBV5-5 and TRBJ2-7, with TRBD1 matching 10 bases. Germline V gene sequence: CDR1 SGHKS, CDR2 YYEKEE (reference sequence). The CDR3 has 15 residues. With 0 bases clipped from V and 7 bases from J, the junction kept 7 bases outside the gene matches. CDR3 residues: CASSLDPTGGREQYF. In nucleotides, the CDR3 is TGTGCCAGCAGCTTGGATCCGACAGGGGGCCGGGAGCAGTACTTC.

The chain combines TRBV24-1 with TRBJ1-1, with D perhaps TRBD1 (6 bases). This CDR3 spans 13 amino acids. Germline CDR1 and CDR2: KGHDR and SFDVKD. Trimming pared 2 bases from V and 11 bases from J, leaving 14 bases between. The DNA for the CDR3 is TGTGCCACCAGTGATTCGAACAGGGAGAAGGCTTTCTTT. Residues: CATSDSNREKAFF.

The genes are TRBV4-3 and TRBJ2-3; D call uncertain. Germline V lookup: CDR1 LGHNA, CDR2 YSLEER. V shed 5 bases and J shed 6 bases, with 9 bases lying between them. The CDR3 spans 12 residues. CDR3 nucleotide sequence: TGCGCCAGCAGCTGGTCTACGGATACGCAGTATTTT. Its protein is CASSWSTDTQYF.

J is TRBJ2-2 and V is TRBV7-9; 10 nucleotides agree with TRBD1. The CDR3 contains 15 residues. V shed 5 bases, J shed 5 bases, and the junction held 5 bases outside the gene matches. Looked up from germline, CDR1 is SEHNR and CDR2 is FQNEAQ (reference sequence). The chain's CDR3 is CASSVGTGVTGELFF. The CDR3 nucleotides are TGTGCCAGCAGCGTCGGGACAGGGGTGACCGGGGAGCTGTTTTTT. Combining the CDR3 with reference TRBV7-9 and TRBJ2-2 gives the whole variable domain DTGVSQNPRHKITKRGQNVTFRCDPISEHNRLYWYRQTLGQGPEFLTYFQNEAQLEKSRLLSDRFSAERPKGSFSTLEIQRTEQGDSAMYLCASSVGTGVTGELFFGEGSRLTVL.

The rearrangement links TRBV7-3 to TRBJ2-1, with a possible D match to TRBD1 (5 bases). CDR1 SGHTA and CDR2 FQGTGA come from the germline V gene. V lost 5 bases to trimming and J lost 1 base, with 15 bases between them. This CDR3 has 16 residues. The CDR3 reads CASSPENRGSYNEQFF. DNA of the CDR3: TGTGCCAGCAGCCCAGAAAATAGGGGTTCCTACAATGAGCAGTTCTTC.

CDR3: CASSLGGPGLDENTGELFF. The DNA for the CDR3 is TGTGCCAGCAGCTTAGGGGGGCCGGGACTAGACGAGAACACCGGGGAGCTGTTTTTT. The chain recombines TRBV11-3 with TRBJ2-2; 8 bases are shared with TRBD2. The CDR3 has 19 residues. The germline CDR1 and CDR2 sequences are SGHNT and YENEEA. J gave up 1 base and V 1 base, and 11 bases lay outside the gene matches.

The CDR3 region has the DNA TGTGCCAGCAGCGAGCAGGGGGCGCTGGGCGAGACCCAGTACTTC. Protein: CASSEQGALGETQYF. The rearrangement joins TRBV11-2 to TRBJ2-5, with 8 bases matching TRBD1. V lost 5 bases and J lost 5; bases outside the gene matches: 10. Germline assignment: CDR1 SGHAT and CDR2 FQNNGV. The CDR3 is made up of 15 amino acids.

The rearrangement joins TRBV5-5 to TRBJ2-2; D uncertain. The V and J ends lost 2 bases and 6 bases respectively, with 11 bases between them. This CDR3 spans 14 amino acids. CDR1 is SGHKS, CDR2 YYEKEE, per germline (reference sequence). CDR3 nucleotides: TGTGCCAGCAGCTTTGACTCTCTTGCCGGGGAGCTGTTTTTT. Translating it yields CASSFDSLAGELFF.

The chain carries TRBV18 and TRBJ2-7; 8 bases line up with TRBD1. CDR3 size: 14 residues. With 5 bases clipped from V and 2 bases from J, the junction kept 5 bases outside the gene matches. Looked up from germline, CDR1 is KGHSH and CDR2 is LQKENI. CDR3 in DNA: TGTGCCAGCTCAAAGGGGACAGGAGCCTACGAGCAGTACGTC. Amino acid sequence: CASSKGTGAYEQYV.

This chain connects TRBV4-1 to TRBJ1-2; D ambiguous. The CDR3 length is 15 residues. The ends were cut back, 1 base at V and 8 bases at J, with 17 bases in the middle. Germline CDR1 is MGHRA and CDR2 is YSYEKL. The DNA for the CDR3 is TGCGCCAGCAGCCAAGGGGCCTTACCCGTCGGAGGCTACACCTTC. Protein product: CASSQGALPVGGYTF.

J is TRBJ2-5 and V is TRBV27; a weak D match, TRBD2 (5 bases). Germline CDR1 is MNHEY and CDR2 is SMNVEV (reference sequence). This CDR3 comprises 14 residues. Trimming pared 1 base from V and 7 bases from J, leaving 13 bases between. CDR3 sequence (DNA): TGTGCCAGCAGTTTATATCGGGGATCAGGGACCCAGTACTTC. Encoded protein: CASSLYRGSGTQYF.

The rearrangement joins TRBV7-8 to TRBJ2-1; 9 nucleotides match TRBD2. This CDR3 region has 15 residues. The V segment lost 3 bases and the J segment 6 bases; nucleotides outside the gene matches: 6. The germline gives CDR1 SGHVS, CDR2 FQNEAQ. CDR3 bases: TGTGCCAGCAGCTTTGGACTAGCGACGGGCAATGAGCAGTTCTTC. Encoded protein: CASSFGLATGNEQFF.

V usage is TRBV4-1 and J usage is TRBJ2-7; 7 nucleotides line up with TRBD1. Losses at the gene ends were 0 bases for V and 3 bases for J; bases not matched to a gene: 5. This CDR3 has 15 amino acids. In germline, CDR1 is MGHRA, CDR2 YSYEKL. The CDR3 reads CASSQEPQGDYEQYV. The CDR3 nucleotides are TGCGCCAGCAGCCAAGAACCCCAGGGGGACTACGAGCAGTACGTC.

This chain links TRBV18 with TRBJ1-4; no clear D gene. The CDR3 consists of 13 residues. CDR1 and CDR2 (germline): KGHSH, LQKENI. V lost 2 bases, J lost 5 bases, and 6 bases lay in between. The CDR3 coding sequence is TGTGCCAGCTCACCATTCAGAAATGAAAAACTGTTTTTT. Translated: CASSPFRNEKLFF.

The J gene is TRBJ2-2, the V gene TRBV4-3; D ambiguous. In germline, CDR1 is LGHNA, CDR2 YSLEER. V dropped 3 bases and J dropped 4 bases, with 3 bases sitting between them. This CDR3 has 12 residues. The CDR3 coding sequence is TGCGCCAGCAGCCATCGCACCGGGGAGCTGTTTTTT. It yields the protein CASSHRTGELFF.

This clone came up once. The chain uses TRBV7-2 and TRBJ2-5; 14 bases are a match to TRBD2. The V gene's germline CDR1 is SGHTA and CDR2 FQGNSA. CDR3 length: 17 amino acids. V gave up 4 bases and J gave up 4 bases; unmatched junction bases: 8. The CDR3: CASSSRTSGGQGETQYF. Here the CDR3 DNA reads TGTGCCAGCAGCTCTCGGACTAGCGGGGGGCAGGGAGAGACCCAGTACTTC.

This clone has more than one count but fewer than ten. V gene TRBV5-1 combines with J gene TRBJ2-7; no reliable D call. The germline V and J ends were trimmed by 4 bases and 5 bases, with 13 bases remaining between them. The CDR3 is 13 amino acids. Germline V gene data show CDR1 as SGHRS and CDR2 as YFSETQ. CDR3 sequence: CASSLDNADEQYF. The CDR3 region has the DNA TGCGCCAGCAGCCTAGATAACGCGGACGAGCAGTACTTC.

The DNA of the CDR3 is TGTGCCACCAGGAGGACAGGGGCGAACACTGAAGCTTTCTTT. It specifies CATRRTGANTEAFF. This chain joins TRBV24-1 and TRBJ1-1, with 9 bases fitting TRBD1. The V gene's germline CDR1 is KGHDR and CDR2 SFDVKD. V was pared by 7 bases and J by 1 base, with 3 bases of the junction left unmatched. The CDR3 has 14 amino acids.

This clone was detected only a few times. The genes are TRBV7-9 and TRBJ1-3; 8 nucleotides match TRBD1. Unmatched junction bases numbered 10, after V lost 6 bases and J lost 0 bases. Germline CDR1 SEHNR, CDR2 FQNEAQ (reference sequence). This CDR3 is 17 amino acids long. The CDR3, as DNA: TGTGCCAGCAGTTTTGGACAGGGCCTAACCTCTGGAAACACCATATATTTT. Protein sequence: CASSFGQGLTSGNTIYF.